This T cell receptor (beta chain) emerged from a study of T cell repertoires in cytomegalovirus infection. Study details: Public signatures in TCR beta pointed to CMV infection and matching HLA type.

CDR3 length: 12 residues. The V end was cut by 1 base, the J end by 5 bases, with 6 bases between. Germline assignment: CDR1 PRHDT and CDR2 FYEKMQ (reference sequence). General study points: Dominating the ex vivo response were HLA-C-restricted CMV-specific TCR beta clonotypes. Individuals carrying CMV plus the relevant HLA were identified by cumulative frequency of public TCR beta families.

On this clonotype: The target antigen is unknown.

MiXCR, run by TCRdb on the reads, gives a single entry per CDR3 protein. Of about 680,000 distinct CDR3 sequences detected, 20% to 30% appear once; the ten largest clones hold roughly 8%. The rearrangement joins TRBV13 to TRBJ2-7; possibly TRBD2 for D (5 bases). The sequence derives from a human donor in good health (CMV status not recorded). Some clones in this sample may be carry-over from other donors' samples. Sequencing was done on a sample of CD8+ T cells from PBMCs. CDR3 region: CASSLAGDEQYF. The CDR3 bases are TGTGCCAGCAGCTTAGCCGGGGACGAGCAGTACTTC.